This T cell receptor beta chain is drawn from a study of cytomegalovirus exposure and HLA in healthy donors. The PCR was carried out with 60 Vbeta primers and 13 Jbeta primers. The protocol was immunoSEQ multiplex PCR, while the TCRdb copy is restricted to in-frame clones and leaves out a portion. The repertoire holds about 57,000 clones, approximately 80% seen once, with around 4% in the top ten. The source of this sequence is a man under 40 in good health and CMV-seronegative. The specimen was PBMCs.

The CDR3 DNA reads TGTGCCAGCAGTATTAGCGGGGTCCCCACAGATACGCAGTATTTT. Amino acids: CASSISGVPTDTQYF. The chain carries TRBV25-1 and TRBJ2-3, with 8 bases matching TRBD2. Looked up from germline, CDR1 is MGHDK and CDR2 is SYGVNS. CDR3 length: 15 residues. Losses at the gene ends were 5 bases for V and 2 bases for J; bases not matched to a gene: 6.